This entry describes one T cell receptor beta chain. Combining a sample-barcoded 5' primer with a J-beta primer mix, a second PCR ran for roughly 6 to 12 cycles. TCRdb itself ran the 5' RACE reads through MiXCR, one entry per CDR3 protein. The sample lists some 760,000 distinct CDR3 sequences, more than 20% seen once, with 9% to 9.5% in the top ten. The data derive from a study of blood T cells in healthy people across ages. This CDR3 region has 15 residues. The germline V gene has CDR1 SQVTM and CDR2 ANQGSEA. The V and J ends lost 2 bases and 1 base respectively, with 14 bases between them. The same data also went into a second study, on T cells of mothers and their children.

The sample consisted of blood. This chain joins TRBV29-1 and TRBJ2-5; no clear D. This TCR was recovered from a boy aged 5-17 years in good health. The DNA for the CDR3 is TGCAGCGTTGAACTGGACCCCGCCACCCAAGAGACCCAGTACTTC. Its protein product is CSVELDPATQETQYF.